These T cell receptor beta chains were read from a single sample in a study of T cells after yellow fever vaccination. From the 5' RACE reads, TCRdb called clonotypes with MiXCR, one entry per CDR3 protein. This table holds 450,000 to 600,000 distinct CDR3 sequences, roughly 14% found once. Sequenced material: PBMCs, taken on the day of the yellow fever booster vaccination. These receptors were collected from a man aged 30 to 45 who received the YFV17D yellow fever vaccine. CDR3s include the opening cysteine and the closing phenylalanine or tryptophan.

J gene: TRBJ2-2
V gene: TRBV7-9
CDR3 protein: CASHLRGVYTGELFF

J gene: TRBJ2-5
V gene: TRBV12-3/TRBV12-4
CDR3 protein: CASSFVYQETQYF

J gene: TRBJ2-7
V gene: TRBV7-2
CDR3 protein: CASSLGSLSYEQYF

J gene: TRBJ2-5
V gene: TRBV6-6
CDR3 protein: CASIGDSQETQYF

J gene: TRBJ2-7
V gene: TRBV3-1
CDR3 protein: CASSRRQGITYEQYF

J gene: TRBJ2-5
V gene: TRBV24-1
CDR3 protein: CATSEGTGVSETQYF

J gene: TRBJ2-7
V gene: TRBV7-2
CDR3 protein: CARSRLVTYEQYF

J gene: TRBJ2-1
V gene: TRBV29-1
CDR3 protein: CSGLAGYSFNEQFF

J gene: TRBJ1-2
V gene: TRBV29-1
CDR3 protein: CSVAMGQGLGYGYTF

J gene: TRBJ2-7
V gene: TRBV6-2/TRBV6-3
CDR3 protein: CASSYNRGSGGSYEQYF

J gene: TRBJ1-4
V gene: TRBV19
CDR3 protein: CASSDRMGQAGEKLFF

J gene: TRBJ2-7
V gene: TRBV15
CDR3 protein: CATSSDRGYEQYF

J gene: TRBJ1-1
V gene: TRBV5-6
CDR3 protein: CASSLGRSRNTEAFF

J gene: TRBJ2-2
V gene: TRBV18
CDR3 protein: CASSPPVAGDNTGELFF

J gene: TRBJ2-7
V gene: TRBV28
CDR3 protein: CASSQPRTSGRVREQYF

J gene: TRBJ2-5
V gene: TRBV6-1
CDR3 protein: CASRTGPLGTQYF

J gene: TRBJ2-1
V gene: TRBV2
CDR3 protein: CARRQREGSYNEQFF

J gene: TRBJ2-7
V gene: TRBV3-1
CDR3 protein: CASSRTGAGEQYF

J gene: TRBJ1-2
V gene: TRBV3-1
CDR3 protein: CASSPWDRGLYGYTF

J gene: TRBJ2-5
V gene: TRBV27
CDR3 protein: CASSLSLGGETQYF

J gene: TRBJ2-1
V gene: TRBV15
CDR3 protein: CATSIRRPGYNEQFF

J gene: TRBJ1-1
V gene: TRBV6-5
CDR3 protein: CASSHNGLEAFF

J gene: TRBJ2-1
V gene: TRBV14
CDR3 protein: CASSQGNYDEQFF

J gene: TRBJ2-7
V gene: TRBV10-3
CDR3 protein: CAITRDIDYEQYF

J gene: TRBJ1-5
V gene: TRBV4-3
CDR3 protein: CASSQRTGQPQHF

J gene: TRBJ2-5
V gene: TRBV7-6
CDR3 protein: CASSLGSVQETQYF

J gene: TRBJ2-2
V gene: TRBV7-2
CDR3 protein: CASSWASGIAGELFF

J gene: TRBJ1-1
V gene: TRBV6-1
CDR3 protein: CASSTRQGSNTEAFF

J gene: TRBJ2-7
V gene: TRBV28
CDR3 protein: CASISGGTGGYEQYF

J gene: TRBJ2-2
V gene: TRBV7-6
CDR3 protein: CASSSHGLFPGELFF

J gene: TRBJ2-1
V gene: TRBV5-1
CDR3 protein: CASSHILEVYNEQFF

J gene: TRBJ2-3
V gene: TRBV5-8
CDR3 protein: CASSFEPPVADTQYF

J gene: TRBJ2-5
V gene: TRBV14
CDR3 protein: CASSQDWRFGQETQYF

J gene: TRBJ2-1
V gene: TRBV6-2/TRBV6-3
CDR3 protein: CASRQPGYTYNEQFF

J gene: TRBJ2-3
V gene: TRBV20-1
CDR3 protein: CSAREGQDPSTSPLTDRQYF

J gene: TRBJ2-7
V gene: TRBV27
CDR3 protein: CASSLAGGPFDYEQYF

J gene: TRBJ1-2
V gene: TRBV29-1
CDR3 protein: CSVGFGGTGGYTF

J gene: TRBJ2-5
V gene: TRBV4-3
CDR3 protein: CASSQDGTSGQETQYF

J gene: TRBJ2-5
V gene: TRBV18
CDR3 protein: CASSPGIQVETQYF

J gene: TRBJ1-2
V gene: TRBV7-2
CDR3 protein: CASSRMGQNYGYTF

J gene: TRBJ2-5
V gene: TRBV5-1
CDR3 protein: CASSLNRLAVQETQYF

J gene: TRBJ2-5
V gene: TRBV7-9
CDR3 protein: CASSFLTISGETQYF

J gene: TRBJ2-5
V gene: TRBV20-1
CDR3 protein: CSARDSAVETQYF

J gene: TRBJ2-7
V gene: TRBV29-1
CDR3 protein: CSVRRQSNSYEQYF

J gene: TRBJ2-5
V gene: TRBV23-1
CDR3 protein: CASSLSGLGGQETQYF

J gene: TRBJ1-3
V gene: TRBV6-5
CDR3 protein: CASSRTGGLGNTIYF

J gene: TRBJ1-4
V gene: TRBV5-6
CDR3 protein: CASSFGGFFNEKLFF

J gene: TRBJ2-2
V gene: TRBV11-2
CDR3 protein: CASSYNRVSGELFF

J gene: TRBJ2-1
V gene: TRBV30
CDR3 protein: CAWMASGRLGHEQFF

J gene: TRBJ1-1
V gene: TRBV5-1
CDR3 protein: CASSKPAPEAFF

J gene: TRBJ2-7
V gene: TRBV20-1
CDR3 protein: CSARGGVAYEQYF

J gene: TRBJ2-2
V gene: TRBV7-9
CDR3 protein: CASSHPTGPNTGELFF

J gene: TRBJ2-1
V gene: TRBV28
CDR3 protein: CASSPSGTNNEQFF